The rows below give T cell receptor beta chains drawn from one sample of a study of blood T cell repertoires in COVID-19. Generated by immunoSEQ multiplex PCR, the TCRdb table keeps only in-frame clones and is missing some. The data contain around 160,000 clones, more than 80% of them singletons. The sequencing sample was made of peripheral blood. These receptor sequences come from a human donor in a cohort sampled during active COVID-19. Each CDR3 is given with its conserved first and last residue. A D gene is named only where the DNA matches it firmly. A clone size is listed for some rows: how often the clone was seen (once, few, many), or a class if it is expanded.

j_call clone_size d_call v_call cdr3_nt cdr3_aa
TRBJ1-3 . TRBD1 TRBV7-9 TGTGCCAGCAGCTTGGGGACAGGGGGCCGTTCTGGAAACACCATATATTTT CASSLGTGGRSGNTIYF
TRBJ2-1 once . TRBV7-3 TGTGCCAGCAGCTTTGGGGGGAATCGACACGACCCGAGTGAGCAGTTCTTC CASSFGGNRHDPSEQFF
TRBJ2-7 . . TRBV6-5 TGTGCCAGCAGTTACTCGGGCAGGGGATCCTACGAGCAGTACTTC CASSYSGRGSYEQYF
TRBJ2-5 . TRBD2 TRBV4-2 TGTGCCAGCAGCGCCGACGGGGCGGGAGCGGGAGAGACCCAGTACTTC CASSADGAGAGETQYF
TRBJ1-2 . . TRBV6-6 TGTGCCAGCAGTTACCAAGACAGCTATGGCTACACCTTC CASSYQDSYGYTF
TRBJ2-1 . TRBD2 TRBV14 TGTGCCAGCAGCCCGGGACTAGTCAGCTACAATGAGCAGTTCTTC CASSPGLVSYNEQFF
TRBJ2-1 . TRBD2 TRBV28 TGTGCCAGCAGTTTATTCTCAGGGCAGGGAGGGAGGGATGAGCAGTTCTTC CASSLFSGQGGRDEQFF
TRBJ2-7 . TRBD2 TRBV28 TGTGCCAGCAGTTTAGGAGGACTAGCCCCAAACGAGCAGTACTTC CASSLGGLAPNEQYF
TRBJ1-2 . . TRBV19 TGTGCCAGTAGTCTCCTTTCCGACAGGACCAAAGCAAACTATGGCTACACCTTC CASSLLSDRTKANYGYTF
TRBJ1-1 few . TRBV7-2 TGTGCCAGCACAGAATGGAGAGGGCTCCTGGGAGCTTTCTTT CASTEWRGLLGAFF
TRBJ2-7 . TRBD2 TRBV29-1 TGCAGCGCTATCGTAGCGGGCGCCGAGCAGTACTTC CSAIVAGAEQYF
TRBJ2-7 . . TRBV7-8 TGTGCCAGCAGCTTAGCGTTGGAGTTCCAGCAGTACTTC CASSLALEFQQYF
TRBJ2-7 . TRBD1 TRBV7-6 TGTGCCAGCAGCTTTGAGGGGGGGACAGGGGCCTACGAGCAGTACTTC CASSFEGGTGAYEQYF
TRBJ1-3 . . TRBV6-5 TGTGCCAGCAGTTACTCCGGGGGAGCTGGAAACACCATATATTTT CASSYSGGAGNTIYF
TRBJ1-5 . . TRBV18 TGTGCCAGCTCACTGGCAGGGGGCAATCAGCCCCAGCATTTT CASSLAGGNQPQHF
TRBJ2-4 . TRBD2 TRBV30 TGTGCCTGGAGCTCCGGCGGGGGGCAGACCAAAAACATTCAGTACTTC CAWSSGGGQTKNIQYF
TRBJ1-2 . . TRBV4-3 TGCGCCAGCAGCCAACCCACCTATAGGGGGGGGGTAGGCGATGGCTACACCTTC CASSQPTYRGGVGDGYTF
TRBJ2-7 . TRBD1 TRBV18 TGTGCCAGCTCCCAGACAGGGAATCCCTACGAGCAGTACTTC CASSQTGNPYEQYF
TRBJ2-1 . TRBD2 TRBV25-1 TGTGCCAGCAGTGTCCCGGGAGGAAACAATGAGCAGTTCTTC CASSVPGGNNEQFF
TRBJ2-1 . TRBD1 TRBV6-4 TGTGCCAGCAGGGCCCGGACAGGGCCCTACAATGAGCAGTTCTTC CASRARTGPYNEQFF
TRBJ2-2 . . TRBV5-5 TGTGCCAGCAGCGGACAGACGAACACCGGGGAGCTGTTTTTT CASSGQTNTGELFF
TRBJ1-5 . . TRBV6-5 TGTGCCAGCAGTTCTGGGGGCATAGGACAGCCCCAGCATTTT CASSSGGIGQPQHF
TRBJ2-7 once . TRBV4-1 TGCGCCGGCGACACGACGAGGACCGCCGCGGGCTACGAGCAGTACTTC CAGDTTRTAAGYEQYF
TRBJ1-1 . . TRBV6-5 TGTGCCAGCAGTTACCAAGGACAGAACACTGAAGCTTTCTTT CASSYQGQNTEAFF
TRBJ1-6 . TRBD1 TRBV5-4 TGTGCCAGCTCTGCGACAGGGATCAATTCACCCCTCCACTTT CASSATGINSPLHF
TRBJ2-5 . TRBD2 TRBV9 TGTGCCAGCAGCCCACAGAGCGGGAGGGGTGAGACCCAGTACTTC CASSPQSGRGETQYF
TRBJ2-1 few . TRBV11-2 TGTGCCAGCAGCTTAAGTGCCGGGAGCTCCTACAATGAGCAGTTCTTC CASSLSAGSSYNEQFF
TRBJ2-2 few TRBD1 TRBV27 TGTGCCAGCTACAGGGGGTTCGCGAACACCGGGGAGCTGTTTTTT CASYRGFANTGELFF
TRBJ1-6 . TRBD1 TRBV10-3 TGTGCCATCAGCCAGGGGGACCGGAATTCACCCCTCCACTTT CAISQGDRNSPLHF
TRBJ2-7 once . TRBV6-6 TGTGCCAGCAGTCCTCGGGACCCCCCGAGCGGGTACGAGCAGTACTTC CASSPRDPPSGYEQYF
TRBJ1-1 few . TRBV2 TGTGCCAGCAGTGAAGCGAGGGAAGCTTTCTTT CASSEAREAFF
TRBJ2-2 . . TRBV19 TGTGCCAGTAGTGCCTCGGGAGTTGACGGGGAGCTGTTTTTT CASSASGVDGELFF
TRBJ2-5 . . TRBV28 TGTGCCAGCAGTTCTTTCCGACTCGGAGATAGGGAGACCCAGTACTTC CASSSFRLGDRETQYF
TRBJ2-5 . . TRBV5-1 TGCGCCAGCAGCTATGGGACGGGAGAAGAGACCCAGTACTTC CASSYGTGEETQYF
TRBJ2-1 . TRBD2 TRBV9 TGTGCCAGCAGCGTAGGGCTAGCGGGAGGTACGAGCTCCTACAATGAGCAGTTCTTC CASSVGLAGGTSSYNEQFF
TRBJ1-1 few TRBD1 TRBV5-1 TGCGCCAGCAGCGATGACAGGGGGAACACTGAAGCTTTCTTT CASSDDRGNTEAFF
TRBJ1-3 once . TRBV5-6 TGTGCCAGCAGCTTGGGGGGGACATTACGATGGAACACCATATATTTT CASSLGGTLRWNTIYF
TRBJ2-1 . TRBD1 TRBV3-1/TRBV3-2 TGTGCCAGCAGCCAAGGTGGGACAGGGGACCTGTCTGAGCAGTTCTTC CASSQGGTGDLSEQFF
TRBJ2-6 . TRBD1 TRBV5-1 TGCGCCAGCAGTCCCGGGACAGGGGGCTTTGGGGCCAACGTCCTGACTTTC CASSPGTGGFGANVLTF
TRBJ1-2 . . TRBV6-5 TGTGCCAGCAGGGGCAGGGGTAACTATGGCTACACCTTC CASRGRGNYGYTF
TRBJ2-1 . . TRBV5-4 TGTGCCAGCAGCCCGGGTCAGGGATTATACAATGAGCAGTTCTTC CASSPGQGLYNEQFF
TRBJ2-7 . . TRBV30 TGTGCCTGGAGTGTACAGGGCAGATACGAGCAGTACTTC CAWSVQGRYEQYF
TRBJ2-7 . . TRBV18 TGTGCCAGCTCACCACCAGCAATGAGGGACGAGCAGTACTTC CASSPPAMRDEQYF
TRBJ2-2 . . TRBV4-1 TGCGCCAGCAGCTTAGGCGGCTCGCTGTTTTTT CASSLGGSLFF
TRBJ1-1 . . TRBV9 TGTGCCAGCGGCCAGTTAAATGGTGAAGCTTTCTTT CASGQLNGEAFF
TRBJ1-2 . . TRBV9 TGTGCCAGCAGCCGCTCGGGGGGTCTATATGGCTACACCTTC CASSRSGGLYGYTF
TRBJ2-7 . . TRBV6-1 TGTGCCAGCAGTGAACGGGGAGGCGAGCAGTACTTC CASSERGGEQYF
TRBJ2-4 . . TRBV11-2 TGTGCCAGCAGCTTAGCAAGCCCACTAGCCAAAAACATTCAGTACTTC CASSLASPLAKNIQYF
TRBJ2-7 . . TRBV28 TGTGCCAGCAGTTTAGGGCAGGGTGGCTACGAGCAGTACTTC CASSLGQGGYEQYF
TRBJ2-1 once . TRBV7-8 TGTGCCAGCAGCTTAGTGGGGGGGCCTGAGCAGTTCTTC CASSLVGGPEQFF
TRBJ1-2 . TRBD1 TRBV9 TGTGCCAGCAGCTTAAGGACAGGGCGGAGTGGCTACACCTTC CASSLRTGRSGYTF